The 13 T cell receptor beta chains below all came from one sample that was sequenced in a study of T cell repertoires in cytomegalovirus infection. TCRdb reprocessed the reads via MiXCR and lists one record per CDR3 protein. The table includes about 200,000 distinct CDR3 sequences, roughly 9% detected once. Sample: PBMCs. The receptors derive from a human donor in good health (CMV status not recorded). Some clones in this sample may be carry-over from other donors' samples.

There are a few counts of this clonotype. The rearrangement uses TRBV28 and TRBJ1-5; 7 bases align to TRBD1. V shed 3 bases, J shed 2 bases, and the junction held 7 bases outside the gene matches. The CDR3 covers 16 residues. The germline V gene has CDR1 MDHEN and CDR2 SYDVKM. The CDR3 coding sequence is TGTGCCAGCAGTTTGCGACAGGGATGGGGCAATCAGCCCCAGCATTTT. Translated, it gives CASSLRQGWGNQPQHF.

This clonotype appeared many times. The rearrangement joins TRBV28 to TRBJ2-5; D is uncertain. The CDR3 is 16 amino acids. Deletions cut 2 bases from V and 2 bases from J, with 15 bases between. Per germline, CDR1 MDHEN and CDR2 SYDVKM. CDR3 coding DNA: TGTGCCAGCAGTTTAGTGCCTCAACAAGGGCAAGAGACCCAGTACTTC. This encodes CASSLVPQQGQETQYF.

This clonotype was detected many times. The chain combines TRBV5-4 with TRBJ2-3, with a possible D match to TRBD2 (5 bases). CDR3 length: 17 amino acids. Trimming removed 3 bases at V and 0 bases at J, with 17 bases between. The V gene's germline CDR1 is SGHNT and CDR2 YYREEE (reference sequence). CDR3 DNA sequence: TGTGCCAGCAGCTCACTGTGGACTGCAACTAGCACAGATACGCAGTATTTT. This translates into CASSSLWTATSTDTQYF.

This chain uses TRBV7-6 with TRBJ1-2; no clear D gene. The CDR3 contains 15 residues. V shed 1 base and J shed 4 bases, with 13 bases lying between them. Germline CDR1 and CDR2: SGHVS and FNYEAQ. CDR3: CASSLVSLESYGYTF. As DNA, the CDR3 is TGTGCCAGCAGCTTAGTTTCTTTGGAAAGCTATGGCTACACCTTC.

This clonotype occurred many times. The genes are TRBV29-1 and TRBJ2-7; a possible D gene is TRBD2 (5 bases). Germline V gene lookup returns CDR1 SQVTM and CDR2 ANQGSEA. V lost 7 bases to trimming and J lost 6 bases, with 16 bases between them. The CDR3 runs 12 residues. CDR3 DNA: TGCAGCGGAAGGGCAGCCCGGGGCGAGCAGTACTTC. Its translation is CSGRAARGEQYF.

The sample holds many counts of this clonotype. The chain joins TRBV15 to TRBJ1-2; D gene uncertain. The CDR3 loop spans 13 amino acids. CDR1 and CDR2 (germline): LNHNV, YYDKDF (reference sequence). The V end lost 3 bases, the J end lost 4 bases, and 9 bases lay between the germline ends. CDR3 residues: CATSSGLLYGYTF. DNA of the CDR3: TGTGCCACCAGCAGTGGACTCCTCTATGGCTACACCTTC.

The chain recombines TRBV29-1 with TRBJ1-2; D gene uncertain. Per germline, CDR1 SQVTM and CDR2 ANQGSEA. Deletions cut 3 bases from V and 2 bases from J, with 7 bases between. This CDR3 is 12 amino acids long. CDR3 amino acids: CSVESDNYGYTF. The CDR3 DNA reads TGCAGCGTTGAGTCAGACAACTATGGCTACACCTTC. Supplemented by reference TRBV29-1 and TRBJ1-2, the full variable domain reads SAVISQKPSRDICQRGTSLTIQCQVDSQVTMMFWYRQQPGQSLTLIATANQGSEATYESGFVIDKFPISRPNLTFSTLTVSNMSPEDSSIYLCSVESDNYGYTFGSGTRLTVV.

The chain carries TRBV18 and TRBJ1-5, with D uncertain. Trimming removed 4 bases from V and 2 bases from J, with 12 bases in between. This CDR3 is 15 amino acids long. Looked up from germline, CDR1 is KGHSH and CDR2 is LQKENI. The CDR3 loop reads CASSRGSQGNQPQHF. CDR3 bases: TGTGCCAGCTCACGCGGCAGCCAAGGCAATCAGCCCCAGCATTTT.

To note about this clonotype: Just one base apart from a much larger clone, this may be a read error. The gene calls are TRBV7-2 and TRBJ1-1; D gene ambiguous. Germline V lookup: CDR1 SGHTA, CDR2 FQGNSA. The CDR3 consists of 12 residues. Trimming cost V 5 bases and J 3 bases, with 7 bases left between them. Here the CDR3 reads CASSEVDTEAFF. For the CDR3, the DNA is TGTGCCAGCAGCGAAGTGGACACTGAAGCTTTCTTT.

This clonotype was counted ten times or more. The chain carries TRBV7-2 and TRBJ2-1; 13 bases align to TRBD2. Trimming at V came to 5 bases and at J to 7 bases, leaving 8 bases not matched to a gene. Germline V gene lookup returns CDR1 SGHTA and CDR2 FQGNSA. The CDR3 totals 16 residues. Written as DNA, the CDR3 is TGTGCCAGCAGCACGCCCGGACTAGCGGGAGTAAATGAGCAGTTCTTC. This gives the protein CASSTPGLAGVNEQFF.

A few counts support this clonotype. V and J are TRBV18 and TRBJ2-2, with 9 bases lining up with TRBD2. The trim removed 4 bases at V and 9 bases at J, leaving 6 bases unmatched. The CDR3 has 14 residues. Germline-derived CDR1 and CDR2 are KGHSH and LQKENI. This chain's CDR3 is CASSRGRADRELFF. The DNA of the CDR3 is TGTGCCAGCTCACGCGGGAGGGCCGACCGGGAGCTGTTTTTT.

The table lists this clonotype with many counts. This chain uses TRBV28 with TRBJ1-2; possible D gene TRBD1, 6 bases. Trimming pared 7 bases from V and 8 bases from J, leaving 14 bases between. The CDR3 is 12 residues long. Germline V gene sequence: CDR1 MDHEN, CDR2 SYDVKM. Written as DNA, the CDR3 is TGTGCCAGCACCGGGGGGGCGTGGGGCTACACCTTC. This codes for CASTGGAWGYTF.

In its sample, this clonotype was seen a few times. V is TRBV7-2 and J is TRBJ2-5; 11 bases map to TRBD2. J gave up 5 bases and V 5 bases, and 7 bases lay outside the gene matches. The V gene's germline CDR1 is SGHTA and CDR2 FQGNSA. This CDR3 has 15 residues. The CDR3 region has the DNA TGTGCCAGCAGCCCCCTAGCGGGAGGATGGGAGACCCAGTACTTC. Encoded protein: CASSPLAGGWETQYF.